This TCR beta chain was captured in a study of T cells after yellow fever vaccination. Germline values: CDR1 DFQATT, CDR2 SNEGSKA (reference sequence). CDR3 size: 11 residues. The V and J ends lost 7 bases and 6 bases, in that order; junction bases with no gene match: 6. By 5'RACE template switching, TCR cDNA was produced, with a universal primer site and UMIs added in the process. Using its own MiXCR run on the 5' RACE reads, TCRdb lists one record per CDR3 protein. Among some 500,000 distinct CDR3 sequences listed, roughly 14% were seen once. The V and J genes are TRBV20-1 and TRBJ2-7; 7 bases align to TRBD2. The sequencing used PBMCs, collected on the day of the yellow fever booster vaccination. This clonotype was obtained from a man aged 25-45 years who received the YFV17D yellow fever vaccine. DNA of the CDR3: TGCAGTGGCGGGGAGGGGCCCGAGCAGTACTTC. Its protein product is CSGGEGPEQYF.